The rows below give T cell receptor beta chains drawn from one sample of a study of T cell responses to AZD1222 COVID-19 vaccine. The repertoire was sequenced with immunoSEQ multiplex PCR; TCRdb's copy has only in-frame clones and lacks some. This table has roughly 45,000 clones, around four fifths appearing once. This sample comprised peripheral blood, obtained 28 days after the second AZD1222 dose. Receptors were obtained from an adult who received the AZD1222 COVID-19 vaccine. Each CDR3 is given with its conserved first and last residue. A D gene is named only where the DNA matches it firmly. Size values are once, few and many counts, or a class for expanded clones, and some rows have none.

d_call clone_size j_call v_call cdr3_aa cdr3_nt
- - TRBJ1-5 TRBV10-2 CASSEVYRPQHF TGCGCCAGCAGTGAGGTCTACAGGCCCCAGCATTTT
TRBD1 - TRBJ2-7 TRBV6-5 CASSRGQGAPRHF TGTGCCAGCTCCCGCGGGCAGGGGGCGCCCCGCCACTTC
- once TRBJ1-3 TRBV28 CASSSGGNSGNTIYF TGTGCCAGCAGTTCGGGAGGGAACTCTGGAAACACCATATATTTT
- - TRBJ1-1 TRBV28 CASRPPGRPKEAFF TGTGCCAGCAGGCCACCAGGTCGGCCTAAAGAAGCTTTCTTT
TRBD1 - TRBJ1-1 TRBV6-5 CASSLGGPMNTEAFF TGTGCCAGCAGCTTAGGGGGCCCGATGAACACTGAAGCTTTCTTT
TRBD1 few TRBJ2-7 TRBV19 CASSYRDRVYEQYF TGTGCCAGTAGCTATCGGGACAGGGTGTACGAGCAGTACTTC
TRBD2 once TRBJ2-3 TRBV9 CASSVGRVAGGPSTDTQYF TGTGCCAGCAGCGTAGGTCGAGTAGCGGGGGGGCCGAGCACAGATACGCAGTATTTT
TRBD2 - TRBJ2-3 TRBV4-1 CASSQDAGLAGVADTQYF TGCGCCAGCAGCCAAGATGCGGGACTAGCGGGGGTGGCAGATACGCAGTATTTT
- - TRBJ1-5 TRBV28 CASTEGVRPQHF TGTGCCAGCACTGAGGGGGTTAGGCCCCAGCATTTT
TRBD1 - TRBJ2-7 TRBV5-8 CASRSYPGQEEPKQYF TGTGCCAGCAGATCTTATCCGGGACAGGAAGAGCCGAAGCAGTACTTC
- - TRBJ2-7 TRBV18 CASSPPMGPRSYEQYF TGTGCCAGCTCACCACCCATGGGACCGCGTAGTTACGAGCAGTACTTC
TRBD1 - TRBJ2-7 TRBV11-3 CASSWSGTGGNEQYF TGTGCCAGCAGCTGGTCCGGGACAGGGGGCAATGAGCAGTACTTC
TRBD1 - TRBJ2-5 TRBV7-2 CASSAVTDRGVTQYF TGTGCCAGCAGCGCGGTAACGGACAGGGGTGTGACCCAGTACTTC
TRBD2 few TRBJ2-3 TRBV12-5 CASGLNTLLGGRWTDTQYF TGTGCTAGTGGTTTGAACACACTGTTGGGCGGGAGATGGACAGATACGCAGTATTTT
- - TRBJ1-1 TRBV7-9 CASSLAAGFATEAFF TGTGCCAGCAGCTTAGCTGCAGGGTTCGCCACTGAAGCTTTCTTT
- medium-sized TRBJ2-1 TRBV9 CASSLTGGNEQFF TGTGCCAGCAGCCTCACGGGCGGGAATGAGCAGTTCTTC
- - TRBJ2-7 TRBV19 CASSFDDPYEQYF TGTGCCAGTAGTTTTGATGATCCCTACGAGCAGTACTTC
TRBD2 - TRBJ2-5 TRBV7-6 CASSYTLAGGRETQYF TGTGCCAGCAGCTACACACTAGCGGGGGGGCGAGAGACCCAGTACTTC
TRBD1 - TRBJ2-6 TRBV7-3 CASSKLPGQGLGANVLTF TGTGCCAGCAGCAAGCTTCCGGGACAGGGTCTTGGGGCCAACGTCCTGACTTTC
- - TRBJ2-5 TRBV4-2 CASSQAGPGAQETQYF TGTGCCAGCAGCCAAGCAGGTCCGGGGGCGCAAGAGACCCAGTACTTC
TRBD1 - TRBJ2-7 TRBV5-1 CASSLLSPSTGAYEQYF TGCGCCAGCAGCTTGTTATCTCCTTCGACAGGGGCCTACGAGCAGTACTTC
- - TRBJ1-2 TRBV3-1/TRBV3-2 CASSPQGLRGYTF TGTGCCAGCAGCCCGCAGGGGCTGAGGGGCTACACCTTC
TRBD1 - TRBJ1-2 TRBV19 CASSGRGALGYTF TGTGCCAGTAGTGGCAGGGGGGCTCTTGGCTACACCTTC
- few TRBJ2-7 TRBV3-1/TRBV3-2 CASSEDRPGSYEQYF TGTGCCAGCAGCGAAGACCGGCCAGGATCCTACGAGCAGTACTTC
- - TRBJ2-2 TRBV27 CASNASPGARAAVWHGELFF TGTGCCAGCAATGCAAGCCCCGGAGCTAGGGCGGCGGTTTGGCACGGGGAGCTGTTTTTT
- - TRBJ1-5 TRBV7-9 CAGTGAGNQPQHF TGTGCCGGCACGGGCGCAGGCAATCAGCCCCAGCATTTT
- - TRBJ2-2 TRBV19 CASSIGLTGELFF TGTGCCAGTAGTATCGGACTCACCGGGGAGCTGTTTTTT
- - TRBJ2-2 TRBV5-4 CASRPGGGLTGELFF TGTGCCAGCAGACCTGGTGGAGGGCTCACCGGGGAGCTGTTTTTT
- once TRBJ1-2 TRBV19 CASKKELANYGYTF TGTGCCAGTAAAAAAGAGTTAGCTAACTATGGCTACACCTTC
- few TRBJ1-1 TRBV5-1 CASSLDSSGWTEAFF TGCGCCAGCAGCTTGGATTCTTCGGGCTGGACTGAAGCTTTCTTT
- - TRBJ1-1 TRBV20-1 CSASRGSGGGSTEAFF TGCAGTGCTAGTAGGGGGTCCGGGGGTGGCAGCACTGAAGCTTTCTTT
- - TRBJ1-2 TRBV6-5 CASSSPAVAHGYTF TGTGCCAGCAGTTCCCCCGCGGTGGCCCACGGCTACACCTTC
TRBD1 - TRBJ1-2 TRBV19 CASSGTGPYGYTF TGTGCCAGTAGCGGGACAGGGCCCTATGGCTACACCTTC
- - TRBJ1-3 TRBV19 CATHLWGSLFSGNTIYF TGTGCCACCCATCTCTGGGGCAGCCTATTCTCTGGAAACACCATATATTTT
- - TRBJ1-5 TRBV24-1 CATSDLRGGWGQPQHF TGTGCCACCAGTGATTTGCGGGGAGGTTGGGGTCAGCCCCAGCATTTT
TRBD1 - TRBJ1-1 TRBV19 CASSRKGQNLGHTEAFF TGTGCCAGTAGTCGGAAGGGACAGAACTTGGGGCACACTGAAGCTTTCTTT
- - TRBJ2-3 TRBV19 CASSIEVWGSLKGDTQYF TGTGCCAGTAGTATAGAGGTTTGGGGGTCCCTAAAAGGAGATACGCAGTATTTT
TRBD2 - TRBJ2-7 TRBV14 CASSRERGLRSRAYEQYF TGTGCCAGCAGCCGAGAGCGGGGACTCAGGTCACGGGCCTACGAGCAGTACTTC
- - TRBJ1-4 TRBV9 CASSAGTIEKLFF TGTGCCAGCAGCGCCGGGACAATAGAAAAACTGTTTTTT
- - TRBJ1-1 TRBV11-2 CASSLVSANTEAFF TGTGCCAGCAGCTTAGTATCGGCGAACACTGAAGCTTTCTTT
- - TRBJ1-3 TRBV18 CASSPQGTGNTIYF TGTGCCAGCTCACCGCAGGGTACTGGAAACACCATATATTTT
- - TRBJ1-2 TRBV6-5 CASSYVGPPNYGYTF TGTGCCAGCAGTTACGTGGGGCCTCCTAACTATGGCTACACCTTC
- - TRBJ2-1 TRBV5-1 CASSLDRQTYNEQFF TGCGCCAGCAGCTTGGACCGACAGACCTACAATGAGCAGTTCTTC
TRBD2 - TRBJ2-2 TRBV19 CASSPSGGAVGELFF TGTGCCAGTAGTCCTAGCGGGGGGGCCGTCGGGGAGCTGTTTTTT
- - TRBJ2-1 TRBV29-1 CSVEGSRGDNEQFF TGCAGCGTTGAAGGTTCTAGGGGAGACAATGAGCAGTTCTTC